Listed below are T cell receptor beta chains from one sample, sequenced in a study of cytomegalovirus exposure and HLA in healthy donors. Clones were sequenced by immunoSEQ multiplex PCR, and TCRdb holds only the in-frame ones, with some missing. The data show 85,000 to 130,000 clones, more than 65% seen once. Material: PBMCs. These receptors were obtained from a boy aged 5-17 years in good health and CMV-seronegative. The CDR3 runs from the conserved cysteine through the conserved F or W. A D gene is named only where the DNA matches it firmly. Clone size is not always given. Where it is, it says once, few, many or a class for expanded clones.

j_call d_call clone_size v_call cdr3_nt cdr3_aa
TRBJ2-3 TRBD1 NA TRBV5-1 TGCGCCAGCAGGGGACAGGGGAGCACAGATACGCAGTATTTT CASRGQGSTDTQYF
TRBJ2-2 NA NA TRBV6-1 TGTGCCAGCAATTGGGGGGGCTACACCGGGGAGCTGTTTTTT CASNWGGYTGELFF
TRBJ2-3 TRBD2 few TRBV5-4 TGTGCCAGCAGCTCCCTAGCGGGGGGAAGCACAGATACGCAGTATTTT CASSSLAGGSTDTQYF
TRBJ1-5 NA NA TRBV27 TGTGCCAGCAACCCCCCTACACAAGACTCAACCTCCTATAGCAATCAGCCCCAGCATTTT CASNPPTQDSTSYSNQPQHF
TRBJ1-5 NA NA TRBV4-1 TGCGCCAGCAGCCAAGATTCCCGGGTAACGGACAATCAGCCCCAGCATTTT CASSQDSRVTDNQPQHF
TRBJ1-3 NA few TRBV19 TGTGCCAGTAGTATGAGGAACACCATATATTTT CASSMRNTIYF
TRBJ1-1 TRBD1 NA TRBV25-1 TGTGCCAGCAGTGGGAGGGACAGGCGAAACACTGAAGCTTTCTTT CASSGRDRRNTEAFF
TRBJ1-4 NA NA TRBV28 TGTGCCACCTTCCGGGGTACTAATGAAAAACTGTTTTTT CATFRGTNEKLFF
TRBJ1-5 NA few TRBV28 TGTGCCAGCAACCTAGTAGAGTTTCGGGGTGGCAATCAGCCCCAGCATTTT CASNLVEFRGGNQPQHF
TRBJ1-4 TRBD1 NA TRBV30 TGTGCCTGGAGTGATCCCGAGGACAGGGCTAGTGGTAATGAAAAACTGTTTTTT CAWSDPEDRASGNEKLFF
TRBJ2-5 NA NA TRBV6-1 TGTGCCAGCAGTGAGCTTGGCGAGACCCAGTACTTC CASSELGETQYF
TRBJ1-6 NA NA TRBV6-5 TGTGCCAGCAGTTACCCCCCGGCAGGCTATAATTCACCCCTCCACTTT CASSYPPAGYNSPLHF
TRBJ2-7 TRBD1 few TRBV28 TGTGCCAGCGGAAGGGACAGCCCCAAGGAGCAGTACTTC CASGRDSPKEQYF
TRBJ2-5 NA NA TRBV28 TGTGCCAGCACTTTGGAAGGGGGATACCAAGAGACCCAGTACTTC CASTLEGGYQETQYF
TRBJ2-5 TRBD2 NA TRBV7-2 TGTGCCAGCAGCCCTGGCCGCGGGGGGGACCAAGAGACCCAGTACTTC CASSPGRGGDQETQYF
TRBJ2-1 NA few TRBV12-5 TGTGCTAGTGGAAATAAGACACCCTTAGTCCCCAATGAGCAGTTCTTC CASGNKTPLVPNEQFF
TRBJ1-1 TRBD1 NA TRBV19 TGTGCCAGTAGCCCAGACAGGGATCGTACTGAAGCTTTCTTT CASSPDRDRTEAFF
TRBJ1-2 TRBD1 few TRBV7-2 TGTGCCAGCAGCGACAACACCGGGACAGGGGGCTGGGGCTACACCTTC CASSDNTGTGGWGYTF
TRBJ2-7 TRBD2 NA TRBV7-3 TGTGCCAGCAGCTTAGGACCCAGGACTAGCGACTACGAGCAGTACTTC CASSLGPRTSDYEQYF
TRBJ2-2 TRBD1 NA TRBV7-3 TGTGCCAGCAGCCGGACAGGGAACACCGGGGAGCTGTTTTTT CASSRTGNTGELFF
TRBJ1-4 TRBD1 NA TRBV30 TGTGCCTGGAGTAGGGGGACAGCGAATGAAAAACTGTTTTTT CAWSRGTANEKLFF
TRBJ2-7 NA NA TRBV18 TGTGCCAGCTCACCACTTGACAGCTACTACGAGCAGTACTTC CASSPLDSYYEQYF
TRBJ1-1 NA NA TRBV7-2 TGTGCCAGCAGCTTAGGGGGGCTTGGGGACACTGAAGCTTTCTTT CASSLGGLGDTEAFF
TRBJ2-3 NA few TRBV9 TGTGCCAGCAGCGCTGGGACACATCCCACAGATACGCAGTATTTT CASSAGTHPTDTQYF
TRBJ1-1 NA NA TRBV13 TGTGCCAGCAGCTTAGGAGGGGCCAGCACTGAAGCTTTCTTT CASSLGGASTEAFF
TRBJ1-2 TRBD1 NA TRBV6-1 TGTGCCAGCAGTTTGACCGGGACAGGGAGCGGTGGCTACACCTTC CASSLTGTGSGGYTF
TRBJ2-3 TRBD2 NA TRBV5-1 TGCGCCAGCAGCTGGGGTTCGGGGGGGACAGATACGCAGTATTTT CASSWGSGGTDTQYF
TRBJ2-7 NA few TRBV28 TGTGCCAGCAGGGACACTCGTCTGAACGAGCAGTACTTC CASRDTRLNEQYF
TRBJ1-6 NA NA TRBV28 TGTGCCAGCAGTTTGTTACAGGAAAATTCACCCCTCCACTTT CASSLLQENSPLHF
TRBJ1-6 NA once TRBV4-1 TGCGCCAGCAGCCCGGGACACCTTTTGGATTCACCCCTCCACTTT CASSPGHLLDSPLHF
TRBJ2-7 TRBD1 NA TRBV18 TGTGCCAGCTCACCCCGAGGACAGGGAGGAGAGCAGTACTTC CASSPRGQGGEQYF
TRBJ1-1 NA NA TRBV30 TGTGCCACAACTCGGGGCACTGAAGCTTTCTTT CATTRGTEAFF
TRBJ1-1 NA NA TRBV7-2 TGTGCCAGCAGCCCATGGAGCACTGAAGCTTTCTTT CASSPWSTEAFF
TRBJ2-5 TRBD2 NA TRBV10-3 TGTGCCATCAGTGTGGGAGGGGTCGGAGAGACCCAGTACTTC CAISVGGVGETQYF
TRBJ2-2 TRBD2 NA TRBV14 TGTGCCAGCAGCCAACGTAGCGGGGGGAACACCGGGGAGCTGTTTTTT CASSQRSGGNTGELFF
TRBJ1-1 NA NA TRBV7-2 TGTGCCAGCAGCTCGAGAGCGGGTGGAGGAAGGAGCACTGAAGCTTTCTTT CASSSRAGGGRSTEAFF
TRBJ1-1 NA once TRBV7-6 TGTGCCAGCAGCTTAGTGATTGAGGCTAACACTGAAGCTTTCTTT CASSLVIEANTEAFF
TRBJ2-7 TRBD1 NA TRBV4-3 TGCGCCAGCAGCCGGGACAGGGGTTCAGTCGAGCAGTACTTC CASSRDRGSVEQYF
TRBJ2-5 NA NA TRBV29-1 TGCAGCGATCAGAAGGGGGAGACCCAGTACTTC CSDQKGETQYF
TRBJ1-2 NA NA TRBV2 TGTGCCAGCAGTGAAGGTGATCCAGGGACTACTGGCTACACCTTC CASSEGDPGTTGYTF
TRBJ1-1 NA NA TRBV4-1 TGCGCCAGCAGCCAAGTTCTTCGTATGAACACTGAAGCTTTCTTT CASSQVLRMNTEAFF
TRBJ1-4 TRBD1 NA TRBV5-4 TGTGCCAGCAGCTTGGGGGACAGGGGATTCGAAAAACTGTTTTTT CASSLGDRGFEKLFF
TRBJ2-5 TRBD1 NA TRBV23-1 TGCGCCAGCAGTCACCAGAGACAGGGCCCGGGGACCCAGTACTTC CASSHQRQGPGTQYF
TRBJ2-1 NA NA TRBV30 TGTGCCTGGAGTGGGGGGCGGGGGTCGTACAATGAGCAGTTCTTC CAWSGGRGSYNEQFF
TRBJ2-1 TRBD2 few TRBV13 TGTGCCAGCAGCCTTCGACTAGCCTGGGGTGAGCAGTTCTTC CASSLRLAWGEQFF
TRBJ2-3 TRBD2 NA TRBV14 TGTGCCAGCAGCCAAGATCGCGGCGGGAGGGCCCAGTATTTT CASSQDRGGRAQYF
TRBJ2-1 TRBD2 NA TRBV28 TGTGCCAGCAGCACTCCTAGCGGGAGGGGGGGCTACAATGAGCAGTTCTTC CASSTPSGRGGYNEQFF
TRBJ1-2 NA NA TRBV2 TGTGCCAGCAGCGGACCCAGGGGCGACTTCTATGGCTACACCTTC CASSGPRGDFYGYTF
TRBJ2-3 NA NA TRBV2 TGTGCCAGCAGGCCCGAATCCAGGGGGAGGGATACGCAGTATTTT CASRPESRGRDTQYF
TRBJ2-3 TRBD1 NA TRBV6-4 TGTGCCAGCAGTGACTCAAGGGGGCCTCTTACCACAGATACGCAGTATTTT CASSDSRGPLTTDTQYF
TRBJ2-1 NA few TRBV28 TGTGCCAGCAGTTCGGGGGTACTAGGTAAGCTTGAGCAGTTCTTC CASSSGVLGKLEQFF
TRBJ2-2 TRBD2 NA TRBV5-1 TGCGCCAGCAGCTTTACTAGCGGGGGCACCGGGGAGCTGTTTTTT CASSFTSGGTGELFF
TRBJ1-1 NA NA TRBV27 TGTGCCAGCAGTTTGGTGGGCGTGGGGGGGGGATTTGAAGCTTTCTTT CASSLVGVGGGFEAFF
TRBJ1-5 TRBD1 few TRBV25-1 TGTGCCAGCAGCGCAGGGGGCAGTGGCAATCAGCTCCAGCATTTT CASSAGGSGNQLQHF
TRBJ2-5 NA NA TRBV7-6 TGTGCCAGCAGCCGATACCGGGACAAGCAAGAGACCCAGTACTTC CASSRYRDKQETQYF
TRBJ2-3 TRBD2 NA TRBV7-3 TGTGCCAGCAGCTTAAACGGGAGGAGGGGTCGTGATACGCAGTATTTT CASSLNGRRGRDTQYF
TRBJ2-3 TRBD2 once TRBV6-1 TGTGCCAGCAGTGAAACTAGCGGGGGATACACAGATACGCAGTATTTT CASSETSGGYTDTQYF
TRBJ2-2 TRBD2 NA TRBV9 TGTGCCAGCAGCGTAGCACTAGCGGGGACCGGGGAGCTGTTTTTT CASSVALAGTGELFF